This TCR beta chain was captured in a study of post-analysis software for immune sequencing data. Whole-study findings and limits: Five TRBV segments occurring more often in patients than controls included TRBV5-6, TRBV5-1 and TRBV20-1.

From germline, CDR1 is SGHRS and CDR2 YFSETQ. This CDR3 spans 15 amino acids. The V end lost 4 bases, the J end lost 6 bases, and 19 bases lay between the germline ends. The table lists this clonotype with many counts. The antigen is undetermined. Unique-molecular-identifier-tagged TCR beta cDNA libraries were used. TCRdb analysed the PCR reads with MiXCR anew, one entry per CDR3 protein. The table has hundreds of thousands of distinct CDR3 sequences, about 40% seen once. Material for sequencing was blood. The receptor was derived from a girl aged 5 to 17 with multiple sclerosis. The chain links TRBV5-1 to TRBJ1-2, with a weak D call TRBD1 (6 bases). CDR3 loop: CASSPEGESQDGYTF. The CDR3 nucleotides are TGCGCCAGCAGCCCGGAGGGGGAGAGTCAGGATGGCTACACCTTC.